The 22 T cell receptor beta chains presented below share a single source sample, sequenced in a study of T cells expressing NK-cell markers. From the 5' RACE reads, TCRdb lists one entry per CDR3 protein and no DNA. Recorded for this sample: approximately 380,000 distinct CDR3 sequences. The sample consisted of blood T cells: a sorted CD56 or NKG2C T cell subset, CD4+ or CD8+ T cells, or bulk PBMC T cells (not recorded which). The receptors were sampled from a man aged 18-75 years in good health.

The CDR3 region is CASSSGTNNEQFF. The rearrangement links TRBV11-2 to TRBJ2-1; TCRdb lists TRBD1, though no DNA is available to test this call. The CDR3 has 13 amino acids. Germline CDR1 reads SGHAT; CDR2 reads FQNNGV.

This chain joins TRBV19 and TRBJ2-1; TCRdb calls TRBD1, which cannot be checked without DNA. CDR3 length: 15 residues. Per germline, CDR1 LNHDA and CDR2 SQIVND (reference sequence). This CDR3 reads CASGRNGGAYNEQFF.

The chain is built from TRBV5-8 and TRBJ2-2. This CDR3 contains 15 residues. Germline V CDR1 and CDR2: SGHTS, YDEGEE. CDR3 sequence reads: CASSRSRHPTGELFF.

CDR3 amino acids: CASSEGHLTGELFF. The rearrangement links TRBV6-1 to TRBJ2-2; TCRdb selects TRBD1, and the lack of DNA leaves this call unchecked. CDR1 is MNHNS and CDR2 is SASEGT in the germline V gene. This CDR3 spans 14 amino acids.

The chain has TRBV12-3 or TRBV12-4 and TRBJ1-6. The CDR3 runs 14 residues. The CDR3 spells CASTPRLYNSPLHF.

The chain is built from TRBV3-1 and TRBJ1-1. Germline lookup yields CDR1 LGHDT and CDR2 YNNKEL (reference sequence). This CDR3 spans 15 amino acids. The CDR3 here is CASSQGRRPNTEAFF.

This clonotype is identified as medium-sized from frequency. This chain links TRBV6-5 with TRBJ1-5; the D call of TRBD1 rests on TCRdb alone, since no DNA is present to check it. CDR3 length equals 13 residues. Germline CDR1 and CDR2: MNHEY and SVGAGI. CDR3 protein: CASSYQGNQPQHF.

The rearrangement uses TRBV2 and TRBJ2-3. This CDR3 has 17 residues. Germline values: CDR1 SNHLY, CDR2 FYNNEI. This CDR3 reads CASSEAGGVIGTDTQYF.

The rearrangement joins TRBV6-5 to TRBJ1-2; there is no DNA to check the TCRdb D call of TRBD1. CDR3 length: 12 amino acids. Germline assignment: CDR1 MNHEY and CDR2 SVGAGI. The CDR3 loop reads CASSYRGSGYTF.

The chain uses TRBV24-1 and TRBJ2-3; TCRdb lists TRBD2, though no DNA is available to test this call. CDR3 length: 16 amino acids. Germline CDR1 is KGHDR and CDR2 is SFDVKD. CDR3 amino acids: CATSESLAGGPDTQYF.

V and J are TRBV6-1 and TRBJ2-5; TCRdb picks TRBD1, but there is no DNA to check that call. This CDR3 spans 14 amino acids. Germline CDR1 reads MNHNS; CDR2 reads SASEGT. CDR3 sequence reads: CASSETGVWETQYF.

The CDR3 sequence is CASSESWEEQFF. The J gene is TRBJ2-1, the V gene TRBV25-1; TCRdb's D call, TRBD2, is unchecked because there is no DNA. The CDR3 sequence is 12 residues long. CDR1 and CDR2 (germline): MGHDK, SYGVNS.

The gene calls are TRBV29-1 and TRBJ2-7; TCRdb calls TRBD1, which cannot be checked without DNA. The germline gives CDR1 SQVTM, CDR2 ANQGSEA. This CDR3 has 14 amino acids. CDR3 protein: CSVNLQGKGYEQYF.

The chain is built from TRBV12-5 and TRBJ1-5; TCRdb selects TRBD1, and the lack of DNA leaves this call unchecked. CDR3 length: 14 amino acids. Germline V CDR1 and CDR2: LGHNT, FRNRAP. Here the CDR3 reads CASGLGQGNQPQHF.

The chain employs TRBV29-1 and TRBJ2-1; no DNA is available, so the TRBD1 call from TCRdb remains unchecked. Germline CDR1 reads SQVTM; CDR2 reads ANQGSEA. The CDR3 runs to 13 residues. The CDR3 is CSVDGTGYNEQFF.

The chain joins TRBV20-1 to TRBJ1-2; TCRdb names TRBD1, which stays unverified in the absence of DNA. The germline CDR1 and CDR2 sequences are DFQATT and SNEGSKA (reference sequence). CDR3 length equals 13 residues. The CDR3 protein is CSADPAGLYGYTF.

The gene calls are TRBV18 and TRBJ2-4; absent DNA, TCRdb's TRBD2 call cannot be checked. The CDR3 runs 18 residues. Germline V gene lookup returns CDR1 KGHSH and CDR2 LQKENI. CDR3 protein: CASSSREDSQLAKNIQYF.

The chain recombines TRBV12-3 or TRBV12-4 with TRBJ2-2; TCRdb designates TRBD1, a call that cannot be tested without DNA. CDR3 size: 15 residues. The CDR3 is CASSLRDRGPGELFF.

This chain uses TRBV11-1 with TRBJ1-1; the TCRdb call, TRBD1, lacks DNA for checking. Per germline, CDR1 SGHAT and CDR2 FQDESV (reference sequence). This CDR3 contains 14 residues. This CDR3 reads CASSPDRGFTEAFF.

The rearrangement links TRBV18 to TRBJ2-1; TCRdb's D call, TRBD2, is unchecked because there is no DNA. The CDR3 consists of 16 residues. The germline V gene encodes CDR1 KGHSH and CDR2 LQKENI. CDR3 protein: CASSPPRLAAYNEQFF.

The rearrangement links TRBV6-6 to TRBJ2-7. Germline CDR1 is MNHNY and CDR2 is SVGAGI (reference sequence). The length of the CDR3 is 13 residues. This CDR3 reads CASRVGATYEQYF.

The V call is TRBV6-5, the J call TRBJ2-3; without DNA, the TCRdb call of TRBD2 cannot be checked. CDR3 length equals 17 residues. Germline CDR1 MNHEY, CDR2 SVGAGI. CDR3 in amino acids: CASSYTPSGGAADTQYF.